These 12 T cell receptor beta chains came from one sample sequenced in a study of identical twins. MiXCR, applied by TCRdb to the 5' RACE reads, yields one record per CDR3 protein. In the table there are 500,000 to 600,000 distinct CDR3 sequences, around 20% of which are singletons. A further study also used this sample, focusing on T cells expressing NK-cell markers.

Sequencing was done on a sample of CD4+ T cells sorted from blood. These receptor sequences come from a woman between 18 and 30 years old in good health.

Only a few counts were recorded for this clonotype. The V call is TRBV7-9, the J call TRBJ2-3, with TRBD2 matching over 9 bases. The CDR3 sequence is 16 residues long. Germline loops: CDR1 SEHNR, CDR2 FQNEAQ (reference sequence). Unmatched junction bases numbered 9, after V lost 3 bases and J lost 5 bases. The chain's CDR3 is CASSFLSGSGGDTQYF. The DNA of the CDR3 is TGTGCCAGCAGCTTTCTTAGCGGGAGTGGAGGAGATACGCAGTATTTT.

This clonotype was seen ten or more times. V and J are TRBV5-1 and TRBJ1-6; possible D gene TRBD1, 5 bases. This CDR3 region has 14 residues. Germline V gene lookup returns CDR1 SGHRS and CDR2 YFSETQ. V lost 4 bases and J lost 7, with 12 bases in between. The CDR3 nucleotides are TGCGCCAGCAGCCCTGGGGACTTAAATTCACCCCTCCACTTT. Its translation is CASSPGDLNSPLHF.

The chain couples TRBV15 to TRBJ1-1; 10 nucleotides line up with TRBD1. Trimming took 6 bases from V and 1 from J; bases not matched to a gene: 2. The CDR3 is 14 residues long. The V gene's germline CDR1 is LNHNV and CDR2 YYDKDF (reference sequence). CDR3 nucleotides: TGTGCCACCAGGAGGGACAGGGGGAACACTGAAGCTTTCTTT. Its protein product is CATRRDRGNTEAFF.

The CDR3 region has the DNA TGCAGTGCTAGAGATCCCTGGCTAGCGGGGGAGCAGTTCTTC. This gives the protein CSARDPWLAGEQFF. The V call is TRBV20-1, the J call TRBJ2-1; 9 bases are a match to TRBD2. Germline V gene sequence: CDR1 DFQATT, CDR2 SNEGSKA (reference sequence). This CDR3 comprises 14 residues. V was clipped by 0 bases and J by 10 bases; unmatched bases: 7.

The rearrangement uses TRBV15 and TRBJ2-7; D gene uncertain. This CDR3 spans 13 amino acids. Germline V gene lookup returns CDR1 LNHNV and CDR2 YYDKDF (reference sequence). V was pared by 5 bases and J by 5 bases, with 13 bases between. For the CDR3, the DNA is TGTGCCACCAGCTTCCGGCGGCGCCACGAGCAGTACTTC. It codes for CATSFRRRHEQYF.

This rearrangement joins TRBV19 to TRBJ2-5, with 10 bases identical to TRBD2. Trimming removed 5 bases from V and 0 bases from J; junction bases left unmatched: 3. There are 15 residues in the CDR3. In germline, CDR1 is LNHDA, CDR2 SQIVND (reference sequence). The CDR3 coding sequence is TGTGCCAGTAGTTCGGGACTAGCGTACCAAGAGACCCAGTACTTC. This sequence encodes CASSSGLAYQETQYF.

J is TRBJ2-7 and V is TRBV5-5, with 7 bases matching TRBD1. V shed 4 bases and J 0 bases; nucleotides not matched to a gene: 7. Germline values: CDR1 SGHKS, CDR2 YYEKEE (reference sequence). The CDR3 covers 15 residues. CDR3 in amino acids: CASSPGTASSYEQYF. CDR3 DNA: TGTGCCAGCAGCCCAGGGACAGCTAGCTCCTACGAGCAGTACTTC.

V is TRBV6-5 and J is TRBJ2-7; TRBD2 aligns across 14 bases. Germline assignment: CDR1 MNHEY and CDR2 SVGAGI. After removal of 2 bases from V and 4 bases from J, the junction contained 4 bases not matched to a gene. The CDR3 is made up of 16 amino acids. In nucleotides, the CDR3 is TGTGCCAGCAGTTACAGCGGGACTAGCGGGAGTTACGAGCAGTACTTC. This gives the protein CASSYSGTSGSYEQYF.

This rearrangement joins TRBV15 to TRBJ2-1; 8 bases match TRBD2. Germline V gene lookup returns CDR1 LNHNV and CDR2 YYDKDF (reference sequence). This CDR3 spans 11 amino acids. V trimming: 7 bases; J trimming: 12 bases; junction bases outside the gene matches: 5. The CDR3: CATTAGGGQFF. CDR3 DNA: TGTGCCACCACCGCGGGAGGAGGGCAGTTCTTC.

This clonotype has a handful of counts. The chain couples TRBV10-3 to TRBJ1-6; 8 bases are a match to TRBD1. V lost 6 bases and J lost 8; bases outside the gene matches: 3. CDR3 size: 13 residues. Germline V gene lookup returns CDR1 ENHRY and CDR2 SYGVKD. The CDR3 bases are TGTGCCATCAGGGACAGGGCAGATTCACCCCTCCACTTT. This sequence encodes CAIRDRADSPLHF.

The chain couples TRBV11-1 to TRBJ2-5, with TRBD2 matching over 15 bases. The CDR3 totals 18 residues. Germline V gene lookup returns CDR1 SGHAT and CDR2 FQDESV (reference sequence). Losses at the gene ends were 3 bases for V and 7 bases for J; bases not matched to a gene: 12. The CDR3 DNA sequence: TGTGCCAGCAGCTTCGGACTAGCGGGGGGGCCGGGTCGGGTGACCCAGTACTTC. Its translation: CASSFGLAGGPGRVTQYF.

The rearrangement uses TRBV18 and TRBJ1-1; D not resolved. This CDR3 region has 15 residues. Per the germline V gene, CDR1 is KGHSH and CDR2 is LQKENI. V lost 1 base, J lost 0 bases, and 9 bases lay in between. The CDR3 reads CASSPQRRMNTEAFF. The CDR3 DNA sequence: TGTGCCAGCTCACCACAACGGCGGATGAACACTGAAGCTTTCTTT.